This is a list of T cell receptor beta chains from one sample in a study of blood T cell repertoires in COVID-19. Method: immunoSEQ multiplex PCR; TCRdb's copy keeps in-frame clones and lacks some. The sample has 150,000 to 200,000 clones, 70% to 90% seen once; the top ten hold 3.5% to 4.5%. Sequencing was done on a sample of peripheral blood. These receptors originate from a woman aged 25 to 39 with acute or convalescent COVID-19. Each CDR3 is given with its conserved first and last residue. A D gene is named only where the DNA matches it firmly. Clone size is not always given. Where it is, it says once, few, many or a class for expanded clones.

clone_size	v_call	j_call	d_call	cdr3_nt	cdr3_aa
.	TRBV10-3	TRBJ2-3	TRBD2	TGTGCCATCGGGACTAGCGGGAGTAAGACAGATACGCAGTATTTT	CAIGTSGSKTDTQYF
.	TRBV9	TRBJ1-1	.	TGTGCCAGCAGCGTAGGGAAGGGGACTGAAGCTTTCTTT	CASSVGKGTEAFF
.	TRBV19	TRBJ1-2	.	TGTGCCAGTTGCGAAACGGAGGGCTATGGCTACACCTTC	CASCETEGYGYTF
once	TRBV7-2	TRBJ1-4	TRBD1	TGTGCCAGCAGCTTAGCGGGACAGGGTGGTGAAAAACTGTTTTTT	CASSLAGQGGEKLFF
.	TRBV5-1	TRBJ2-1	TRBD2	TGCGCCAGCAGCACCGGACTAGCGGGAGCCTACTCCTACAATGAGCAGTTCTTC	CASSTGLAGAYSYNEQFF
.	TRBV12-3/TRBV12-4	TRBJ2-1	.	TGTGCCAGCAGTTCTGGGCGGGGTTTTCAGTTCTTC	CASSSGRGFQFF
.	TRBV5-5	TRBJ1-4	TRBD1	TGTGCCAGCAGCTGGACAGGGGGTGGCGAAAAACTGTTTTTT	CASSWTGGGEKLFF
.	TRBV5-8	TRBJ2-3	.	TGTGCCAGCAGCTTGGATAGTACAGATACGCAGTATTTT	CASSLDSTDTQYF
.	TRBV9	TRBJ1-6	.	TGTGCCAGGCGGGCCTGGAATAAAGATTCACCCCTCCACTTT	CARRAWNKDSPLHF
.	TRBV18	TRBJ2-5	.	TGTGCCAGCTCACCACCGGAGGGGTTAAGTTTTGGAGAGACCCAGTACTTC	CASSPPEGLSFGETQYF
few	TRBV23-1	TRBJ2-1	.	TGCGCCAGCCACCCTGGCTGGTTCCACAATGAGCAGTTCTTC	CASHPGWFHNEQFF